This T cell receptor (beta chain) was documented in a study of cytomegalovirus exposure and HLA in healthy donors. The CDR3 spans 16 residues. V gave up 4 bases and J gave up 10 bases; unmatched junction bases: 12. CDR1 is SGHVS and CDR2 is FQNEAQ in the germline V gene. The primer mix had 60 Vbeta and 13 Jbeta primers. Clones were sequenced by immunoSEQ multiplex PCR, and TCRdb holds only the in-frame ones, with some missing. The sample has some 110,000 clones, approximately 60% seen once; the top ten hold around 2.2%. The chain has TRBV7-8 and TRBJ1-6, with 8 positions matching TRBD1. The sample taken for sequencing was PBMCs. This clonotype originated in a woman between 25 and 40 years old in good health and CMV-seronegative. CDR3 coding DNA: TGTGCCAGCAGCTCAGGACAGGGCGGTGGACCGTCACCCCTCCACTTT. Amino acid sequence: CASSSGQGGGPSPLHF.